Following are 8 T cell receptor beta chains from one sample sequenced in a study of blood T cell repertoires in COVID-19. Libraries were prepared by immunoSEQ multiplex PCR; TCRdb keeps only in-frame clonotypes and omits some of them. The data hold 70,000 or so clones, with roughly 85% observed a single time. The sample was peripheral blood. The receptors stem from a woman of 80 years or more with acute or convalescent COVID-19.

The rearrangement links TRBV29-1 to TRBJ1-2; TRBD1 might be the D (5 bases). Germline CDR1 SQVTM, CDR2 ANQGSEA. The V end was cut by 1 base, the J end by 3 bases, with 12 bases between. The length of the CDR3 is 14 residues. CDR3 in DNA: TGCAGCGTTGAAGGTCGGGGGGTCGACTATGGCTACACCTTC. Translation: CSVEGRGVDYGYTF.

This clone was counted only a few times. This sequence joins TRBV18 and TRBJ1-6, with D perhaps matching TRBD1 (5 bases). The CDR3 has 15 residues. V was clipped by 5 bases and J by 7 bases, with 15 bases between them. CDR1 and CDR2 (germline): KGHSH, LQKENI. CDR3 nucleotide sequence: TGTGCCAGCTCAACGGACACACCAAGGAATTCACCCCTCCACTTT. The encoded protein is CASSTDTPRNSPLHF.

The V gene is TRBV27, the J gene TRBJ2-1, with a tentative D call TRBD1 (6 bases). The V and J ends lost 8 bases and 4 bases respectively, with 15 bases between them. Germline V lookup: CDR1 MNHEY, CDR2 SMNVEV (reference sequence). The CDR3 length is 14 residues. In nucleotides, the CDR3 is TGTGCCAGCTCGGGGACAAGTGAATACAATGAGCAGTTCTTC. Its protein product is CASSGTSEYNEQFF.

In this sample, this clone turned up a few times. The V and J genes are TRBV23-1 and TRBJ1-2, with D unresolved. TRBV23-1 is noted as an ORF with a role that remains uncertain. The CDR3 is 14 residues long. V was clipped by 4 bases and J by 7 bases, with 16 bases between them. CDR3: CASSRRSLPGGYTF. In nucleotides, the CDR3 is TGCGCCAGCAGTCGACGATCGTTGCCGGGTGGCTACACCTTC.

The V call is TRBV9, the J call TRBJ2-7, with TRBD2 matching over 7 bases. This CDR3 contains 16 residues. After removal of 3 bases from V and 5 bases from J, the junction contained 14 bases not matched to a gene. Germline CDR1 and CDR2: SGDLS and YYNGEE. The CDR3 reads CASSARVTSYLDEQYF. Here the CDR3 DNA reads TGTGCCAGCAGCGCGCGAGTGACTAGCTATTTGGACGAGCAGTACTTC.

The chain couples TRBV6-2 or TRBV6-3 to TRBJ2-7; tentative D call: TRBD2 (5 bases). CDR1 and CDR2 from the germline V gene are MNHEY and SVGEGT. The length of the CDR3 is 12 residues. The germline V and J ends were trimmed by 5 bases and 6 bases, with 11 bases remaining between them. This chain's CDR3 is CASSNPGVEQYF. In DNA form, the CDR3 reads TGTGCCAGCAGTAACCCCGGGGTCGAGCAGTACTTC.

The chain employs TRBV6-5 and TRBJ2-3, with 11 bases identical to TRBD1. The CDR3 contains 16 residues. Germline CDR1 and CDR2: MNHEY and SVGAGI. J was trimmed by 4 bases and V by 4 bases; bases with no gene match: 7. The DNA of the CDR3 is TGTGCCAGCAGTTTCGGACAGGGGGCCTCCCCAGATACGCAGTATTTT. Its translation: CASSFGQGASPDTQYF.

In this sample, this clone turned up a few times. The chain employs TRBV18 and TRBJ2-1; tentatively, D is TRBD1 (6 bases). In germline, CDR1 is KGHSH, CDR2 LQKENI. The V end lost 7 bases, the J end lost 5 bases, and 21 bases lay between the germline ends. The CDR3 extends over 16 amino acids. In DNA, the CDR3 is TGTGCCAGCTTAAACACAGGGAATTCCAAAAACAATGAGCAGTTCTTC. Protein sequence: CASLNTGNSKNNEQFF.